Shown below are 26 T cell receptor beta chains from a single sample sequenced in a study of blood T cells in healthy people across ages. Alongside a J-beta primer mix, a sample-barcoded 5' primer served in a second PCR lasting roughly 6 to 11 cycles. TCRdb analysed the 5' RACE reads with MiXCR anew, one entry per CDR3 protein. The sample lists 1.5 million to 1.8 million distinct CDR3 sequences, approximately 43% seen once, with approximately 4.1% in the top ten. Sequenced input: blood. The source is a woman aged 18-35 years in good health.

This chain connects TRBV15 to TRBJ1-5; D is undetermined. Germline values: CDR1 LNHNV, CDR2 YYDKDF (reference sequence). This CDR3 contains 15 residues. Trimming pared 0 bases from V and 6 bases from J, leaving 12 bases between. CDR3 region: CATSRDGGIGQPQHF. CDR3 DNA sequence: TGTGCCACCAGCAGAGACGGCGGGATCGGTCAGCCCCAGCATTTT.

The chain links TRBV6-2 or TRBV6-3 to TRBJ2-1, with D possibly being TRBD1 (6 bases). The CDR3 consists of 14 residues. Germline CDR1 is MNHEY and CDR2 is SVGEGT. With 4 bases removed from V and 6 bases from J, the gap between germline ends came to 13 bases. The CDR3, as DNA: TGTGCCAGCAGTTTCCAAGGACAGAGCAATGAGCAGTTCTTC. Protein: CASSFQGQSNEQFF.

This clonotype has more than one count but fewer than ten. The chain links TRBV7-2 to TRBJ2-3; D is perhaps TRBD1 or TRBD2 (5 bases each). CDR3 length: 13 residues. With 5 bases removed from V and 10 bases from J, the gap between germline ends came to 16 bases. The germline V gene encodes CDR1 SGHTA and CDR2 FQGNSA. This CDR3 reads CASSPLRLGAQYF. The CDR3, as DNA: TGTGCCAGCAGCCCACTCCGTTTGGGGGCGCAGTATTTT.

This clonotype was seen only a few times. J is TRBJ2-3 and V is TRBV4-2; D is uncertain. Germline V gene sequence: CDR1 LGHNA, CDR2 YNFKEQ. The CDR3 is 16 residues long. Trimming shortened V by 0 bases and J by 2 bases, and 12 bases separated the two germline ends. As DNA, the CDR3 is TGTGCCAGCAGCCAAGATTTGACACGCTACACAGATACGCAGTATTTT. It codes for CASSQDLTRYTDTQYF.

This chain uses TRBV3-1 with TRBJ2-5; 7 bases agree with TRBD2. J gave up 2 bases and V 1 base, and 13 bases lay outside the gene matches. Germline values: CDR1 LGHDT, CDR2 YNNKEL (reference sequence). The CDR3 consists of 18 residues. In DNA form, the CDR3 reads TGTGCCAGCAGCCAAGCACTAGCGCCCGGGGTCGAACAAGAGACCCAGTACTTC. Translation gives CASSQALAPGVEQETQYF.

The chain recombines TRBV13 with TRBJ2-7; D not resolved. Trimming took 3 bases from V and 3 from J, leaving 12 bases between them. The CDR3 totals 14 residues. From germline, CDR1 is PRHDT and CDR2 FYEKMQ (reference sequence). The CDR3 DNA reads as TGTGCCAGCAGCTTCGATGGGTTGCGCTACGAGCAGTACTTC. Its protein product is CASSFDGLRYEQYF. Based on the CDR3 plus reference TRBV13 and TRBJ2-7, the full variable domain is AAGVIQSPRHLIKEKRETATLKCYPIPRHDTVYWYQQGPGQDPQFLISFYEKMQSDKGSIPDRFSAQQFSDYHSELNMSSLELGDSALYFCASSFDGLRYEQYFGPGTRLTVT.

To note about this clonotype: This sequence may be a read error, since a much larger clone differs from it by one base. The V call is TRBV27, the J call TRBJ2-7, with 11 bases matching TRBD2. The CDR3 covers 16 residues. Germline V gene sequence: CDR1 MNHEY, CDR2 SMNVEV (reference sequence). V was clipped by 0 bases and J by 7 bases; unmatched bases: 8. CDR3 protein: CASSLSTSGKYNEQYF. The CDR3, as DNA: TGTGCCAGCAGTTTATCGACTAGCGGGAAATACAATGAGCAGTACTTC.

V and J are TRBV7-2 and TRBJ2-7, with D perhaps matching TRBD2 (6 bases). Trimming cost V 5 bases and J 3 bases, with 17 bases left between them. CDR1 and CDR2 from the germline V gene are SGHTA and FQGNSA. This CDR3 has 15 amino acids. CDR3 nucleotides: TGTGCCAGCAGCCCCTTTTTCGGGAGCGGCTACGAGCAGTACTTC. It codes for CASSPFFGSGYEQYF.

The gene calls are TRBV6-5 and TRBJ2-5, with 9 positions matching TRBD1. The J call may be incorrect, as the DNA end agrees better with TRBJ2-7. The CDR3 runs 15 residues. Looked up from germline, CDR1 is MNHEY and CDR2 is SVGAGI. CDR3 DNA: TGTGCCAGCAGTTACGGGACAGGGAATGCCTACGAGCAGTACTTC. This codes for CASSYGTGNAYEQYF.

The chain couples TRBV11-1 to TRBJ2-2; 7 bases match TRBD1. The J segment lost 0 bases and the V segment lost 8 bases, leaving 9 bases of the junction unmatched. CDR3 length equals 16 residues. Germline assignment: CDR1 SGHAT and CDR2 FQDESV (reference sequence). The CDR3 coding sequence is TGTGCCAGCTTTAACCTCGGGACAGCGAACACCGGGGAGCTGTTTTTT. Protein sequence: CASFNLGTANTGELFF.

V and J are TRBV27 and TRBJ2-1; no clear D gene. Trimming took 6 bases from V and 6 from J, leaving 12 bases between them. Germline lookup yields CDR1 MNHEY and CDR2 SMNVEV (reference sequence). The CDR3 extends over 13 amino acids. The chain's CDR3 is CASSPLDRNEQFF. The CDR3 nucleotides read TGTGCCAGCAGCCCCCTAGATCGCAATGAGCAGTTCTTC.

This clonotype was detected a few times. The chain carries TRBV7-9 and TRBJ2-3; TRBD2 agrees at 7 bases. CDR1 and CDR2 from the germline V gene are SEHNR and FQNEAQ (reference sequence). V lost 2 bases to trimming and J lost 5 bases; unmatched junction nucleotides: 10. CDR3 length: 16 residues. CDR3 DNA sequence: TGTGCCAGCAGCTTAAAGCGGGGCCCGGTATTAGATACGCAGTATTTT. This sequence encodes CASSLKRGPVLDTQYF.

CDR3 DNA: TGCGCCAGCAGCAACCGGGACAGCCTGTTCTTC. Protein: CASSNRDSLFF. The genes are TRBV5-1 and TRBJ2-1; 7 bases match TRBD1. V was pared by 4 bases and J by 15 bases, with 7 bases of the junction left unmatched. The CDR3 is 11 amino acids. CDR1 and CDR2 (germline): SGHRS, YFSETQ.

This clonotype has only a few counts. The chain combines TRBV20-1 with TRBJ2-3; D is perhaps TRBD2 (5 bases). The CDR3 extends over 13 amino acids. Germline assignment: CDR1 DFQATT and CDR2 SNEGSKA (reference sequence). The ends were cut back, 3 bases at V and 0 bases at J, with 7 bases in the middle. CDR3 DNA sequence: TGCAGTGCTAGTGGGGAGAGCACAGATACGCAGTATTTT. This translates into CSASGESTDTQYF.

CDR3 bases: TGCAGTGCTAGAGGTTACAGGAGTTCTAACTATGGCTACACCTTC. Its protein is CSARGYRSSNYGYTF. The chain employs TRBV20-1 and TRBJ1-2, with a possible D match to TRBD1 (5 bases). Germline CDR1 is DFQATT and CDR2 is SNEGSKA (reference sequence). Trimming removed 1 base at V and 0 bases at J, with 12 bases between. The CDR3 runs 15 residues.

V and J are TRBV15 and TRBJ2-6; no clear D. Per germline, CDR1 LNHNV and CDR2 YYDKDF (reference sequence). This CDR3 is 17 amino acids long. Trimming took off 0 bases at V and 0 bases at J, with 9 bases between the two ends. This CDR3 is CATSRDRAGSGANVLTF. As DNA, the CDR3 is TGTGCCACCAGCAGAGATAGGGCCGGCTCTGGGGCCAACGTCCTGACTTTC.

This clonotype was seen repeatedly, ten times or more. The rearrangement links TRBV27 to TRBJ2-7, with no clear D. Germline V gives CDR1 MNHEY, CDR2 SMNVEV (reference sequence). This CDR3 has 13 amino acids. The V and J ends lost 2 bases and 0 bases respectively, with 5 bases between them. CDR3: CASSLEYSYEQYF. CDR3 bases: TGTGCCAGCAGTTTAGAGTACTCCTACGAGCAGTACTTC.

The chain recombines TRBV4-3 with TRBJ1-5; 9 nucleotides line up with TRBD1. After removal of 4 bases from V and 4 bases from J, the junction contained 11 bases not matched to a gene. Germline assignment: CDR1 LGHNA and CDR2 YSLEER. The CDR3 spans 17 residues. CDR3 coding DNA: TGCGCCAGCAGCCTCCACCACAGGGGGCTTAGTAATCAGCCCCAGCATTTT. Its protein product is CASSLHHRGLSNQPQHF.

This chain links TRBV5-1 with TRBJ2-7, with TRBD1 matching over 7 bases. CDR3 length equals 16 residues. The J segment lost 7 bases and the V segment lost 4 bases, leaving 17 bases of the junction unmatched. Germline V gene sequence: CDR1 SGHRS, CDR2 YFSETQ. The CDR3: CASSASTGNPYNEQYF. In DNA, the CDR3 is TGCGCCAGCAGCGCCTCGACAGGGAACCCCTACAATGAGCAGTACTTC.

Written as DNA, the CDR3 is TGCAGTGCTTCATGGGCAGGAGTAGCCAAAAACATTCAGTACTTC. It specifies CSASWAGVAKNIQYF. V is TRBV20-1 and J is TRBJ2-4; D remains unclear. The CDR3 is 15 amino acids. V was cut by 5 bases and J by 0 bases, with 14 bases left in between. Germline-derived CDR1 and CDR2 are DFQATT and SNEGSKA (reference sequence).

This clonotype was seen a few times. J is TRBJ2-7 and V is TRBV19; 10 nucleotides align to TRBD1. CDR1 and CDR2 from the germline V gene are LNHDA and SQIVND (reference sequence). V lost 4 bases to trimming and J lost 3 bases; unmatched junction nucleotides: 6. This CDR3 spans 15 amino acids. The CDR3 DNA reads TGTGCCAGTAGTAGCCTGACAGGGGGCCTCTACGAGCAGTACTTC. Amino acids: CASSSLTGGLYEQYF.

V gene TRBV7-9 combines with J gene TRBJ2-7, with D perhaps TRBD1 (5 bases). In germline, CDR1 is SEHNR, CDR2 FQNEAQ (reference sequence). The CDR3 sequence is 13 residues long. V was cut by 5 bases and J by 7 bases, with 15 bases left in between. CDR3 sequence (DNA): TGTGCCAGCAGCAATAATAGGGGTATGGAGCAGTACTTC. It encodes CASSNNRGMEQYF.

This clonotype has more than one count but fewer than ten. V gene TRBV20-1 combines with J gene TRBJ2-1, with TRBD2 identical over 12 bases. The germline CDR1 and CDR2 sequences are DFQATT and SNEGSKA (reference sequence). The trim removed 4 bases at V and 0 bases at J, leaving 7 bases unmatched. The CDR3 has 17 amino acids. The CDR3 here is CSATTSGGLSSYNEQFF. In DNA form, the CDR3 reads TGCAGTGCTACGACTAGCGGGGGACTTAGCTCCTACAATGAGCAGTTCTTC.

CDR3 amino acids: CASSYSRNYGYTF. Here the CDR3 DNA reads TGTGCCAGCAGTTACTCGCGGAACTATGGCTACACCTTC. J is TRBJ1-2 and V is TRBV6-2 or TRBV6-3; D remains unclear. Trimming stripped 0 bases from V and 2 bases from J, with 4 bases between. From germline, CDR1 is MNHEY and CDR2 SVGEGT. CDR3 length equals 13 residues.

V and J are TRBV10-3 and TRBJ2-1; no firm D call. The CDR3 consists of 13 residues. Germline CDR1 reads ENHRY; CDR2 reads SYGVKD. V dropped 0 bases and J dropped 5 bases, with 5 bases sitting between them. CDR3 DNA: TGTGCCATCAGTGAGTCCGGGCACAATGAGCAGTTCTTC. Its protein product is CAISESGHNEQFF.

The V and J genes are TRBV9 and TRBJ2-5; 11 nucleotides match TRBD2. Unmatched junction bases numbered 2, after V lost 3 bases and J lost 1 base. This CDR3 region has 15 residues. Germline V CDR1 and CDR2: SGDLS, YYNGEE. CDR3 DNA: TGTGCCAGCAGCGCCGGGACTAGCGGCCAAGAGACCCAGTACTTC. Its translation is CASSAGTSGQETQYF.